The next 25 T cell receptor beta chains were all read from a single sample in a study of blood T cells in healthy people across ages. A second PCR of 7 to 11 cycles used a sample-barcoded 5' primer and a J-beta primer mix. TCRdb re-derived calls from the 5' RACE reads in MiXCR, one entry per CDR3 protein. The sample lists about 1.4 million distinct CDR3 sequences; approximately 59% were seen once. Sequenced input: blood. The receptor source for this set is a man younger than 30 in good health.

The V call is TRBV7-8, the J call TRBJ2-3, with 10 bases that match TRBD1. The V gene end was trimmed by 6 bases and the J gene end by 4 bases; junction bases not matched to a gene: 4. Germline lookup yields CDR1 SGHVS and CDR2 FQNEAQ. The CDR3 has 14 amino acids. The CDR3 loop reads CASRWDRGADTQYF. CDR3 DNA: TGTGCCAGCAGATGGGACAGGGGAGCAGATACGCAGTATTTT.

The chain uses TRBV6-5 and TRBJ1-2, with D possibly TRBD1 on 6 matching bases. The ends were cut back, 4 bases at V and 6 bases at J, with 15 bases in the middle. The CDR3 has 14 residues. The germline V gene has CDR1 MNHEY and CDR2 SVGAGI. Here the CDR3 reads CASSSRGSGNGYTF. The CDR3 region has the DNA TGTGCCAGCAGTTCTAGGGGGAGCGGCAATGGCTACACCTTC.

Only one count was recorded for this clonotype. The rearrangement joins TRBV20-1 to TRBJ2-1; TRBD2 is a possible D gene (5 bases). The CDR3 length is 16 residues. Germline V CDR1 and CDR2: DFQATT, SNEGSKA (reference sequence). The V end was cut by 6 bases, the J end by 0 bases, with 18 bases between. CDR3 DNA sequence: TGCAGTGCCCCGAATCGAGCGGAGAGCTCCTACAATGAGCAGTTCTTC. Amino acids: CSAPNRAESSYNEQFF.

The gene calls are TRBV11-2 and TRBJ2-6; the match to TRBD1 covers 8 bases. The CDR3 sequence is 15 residues long. The trim removed 5 bases at V and 5 bases at J, leaving 5 bases unmatched. Germline V gene data show CDR1 as SGHAT and CDR2 as FQNNGV. CDR3 bases: TGTGCCAGCAGCCTATCAGGGGGCTGGGCCAACGTCCTGACTTTC. The encoded protein is CASSLSGGWANVLTF.

In its sample, this clonotype was seen a few times. The rearrangement uses TRBV9 and TRBJ1-1, with 7 bases aligning to TRBD1. The CDR3 extends over 15 amino acids. CDR1 and CDR2 from the germline V gene are SGDLS and YYNGEE. V shed 2 bases, J shed 1 base, and the junction held 5 bases outside the gene matches. The CDR3 region is CASSVGDRSNTEAFF. The CDR3 DNA sequence: TGTGCCAGCAGCGTCGGGGACAGATCGAACACTGAAGCTTTCTTT. Filled out from reference TRBV9 and TRBJ1-1, the complete variable domain reads DSGVTQTPKHLITATGQRVTLRCSPRSGDLSVYWYQQSLDQGLQFLIQYYNGEERAKGNILERFSAQQFPDLHSELNLSSLELGDSALYFCASSVGDRSNTEAFFGQGTRLTVV.

V and J are TRBV27 and TRBJ2-7; TRBD1 might be the D (6 bases). Trimming pared 5 bases from V and 2 bases from J, leaving 16 bases between. The CDR3 loop spans 15 amino acids. Germline CDR1 is MNHEY and CDR2 is SMNVEV (reference sequence). CDR3 region: CASSTTGSSTYEQYF. DNA for the CDR3: TGTGCCAGCAGTACGACAGGATCGTCAACCTACGAGCAGTACTTC.

This clonotype has a handful of counts. This chain connects TRBV6-6 to TRBJ1-5; no firm D call. The V gene's germline CDR1 is MNHNY and CDR2 SVGAGI (reference sequence). CDR3 length: 15 amino acids. Trimming left V 6 bases short and J 1 base short, with 13 bases between. This CDR3 reads CASSPTLESNQPQHF. In DNA form, the CDR3 reads TGTGCCAGCAGCCCGACGCTGGAGAGCAATCAGCCCCAGCATTTT.

This chain links TRBV10-3 with TRBJ2-2; tentatively, D is TRBD1 or TRBD2 (5 bases each). The CDR3 runs 14 residues. Germline lookup yields CDR1 ENHRY and CDR2 SYGVKD. The V end was cut by 7 bases, the J end by 1 base, with 10 bases between. The CDR3 DNA is TGTGCCATCAAAGAGGGGATGAACACCGGGGAGCTGTTTTTT. Amino acid sequence: CAIKEGMNTGELFF.

The rearrangement joins TRBV5-1 to TRBJ1-6; 7 bases are a match to TRBD1. With 0 bases clipped from V and 8 bases from J, the junction kept 5 bases outside the gene matches. Looked up from germline, CDR1 is SGHRS and CDR2 is YFSETQ. The CDR3 is made up of 15 amino acids. CDR3 sequence (DNA): TGCGCCAGCAGCTTGGATGGACAGGCAGATTCACCCCTCCACTTT. Its translation: CASSLDGQADSPLHF. Full variable domain (rest looked up from reference TRBV5-1 and TRBJ1-6): KAGVTQTPRYLIKTRGQQVTLSCSPISGHRSVSWYQQTPGQGLQFLFEYFSETQRNKGNFPGRFSGRQFSNSRSEMNVSTLELGDSALYLCASSLDGQADSPLHFGNGTRLTVT.

The gene calls are TRBV6-2 or TRBV6-3 and TRBJ2-4; 10 bases align to TRBD2. The J call may be in error: the DNA end matches TRBJ2-7 better. The CDR3 has 15 amino acids. The germline V gene encodes CDR1 MNHEY and CDR2 SVGEGT. Written as DNA, the CDR3 is TGTGCCAGCAGTGAGCCGGGACTAGCGACCTACGAGCAGTACTTC. Residues: CASSEPGLATYEQYF.

The CDR3 loop is CASRRGLVQNIQYF. The CDR3 DNA reads TGTGCCAGCAGACGTGGACTAGTACAAAACATTCAGTACTTC. V usage is TRBV28 and J usage is TRBJ2-4; 7 nucleotides match TRBD2. Trimming at V came to 6 bases and at J to 5 bases, leaving 7 bases not matched to a gene. Looked up from germline, CDR1 is MDHEN and CDR2 is SYDVKM. The CDR3 is 14 amino acids. The full variable domain, with the rest looked up from reference TRBV28 and TRBJ2-4, is DVKVTQSSRYLVKRTGEKVFLECVQDMDHENMFWYRQDPGLGLRLIYFSYDVKMKEKGDIPEGYSVSREKKERFSLILESASTNQTSMYLCASRRGLVQNIQYFGAGTRLSVL.

V is TRBV2 and J is TRBJ2-3; unclear D gene. This CDR3 is 15 amino acids long. The germline V gene encodes CDR1 SNHLY and CDR2 FYNNEI. V lost 7 bases and J 2 bases, leaving 16 bases between the germline ends. The CDR3 spells CASNSEPPYTDTQYF. The CDR3 DNA is TGTGCCAGCAACTCAGAGCCCCCATACACAGATACGCAGTATTTT.

V usage is TRBV6-2 or TRBV6-3 and J usage is TRBJ2-1; tentatively, D is TRBD2 (5 bases). V lost 9 bases, J lost 1 base, and 16 bases lay in between. Germline assignment: CDR1 MNHEY and CDR2 SVGEGT. The CDR3 extends over 15 amino acids. CDR3 region: CASHRSGKSYNEQFF. CDR3 DNA sequence: TGTGCCAGTCACCGATCGGGGAAGTCCTACAATGAGCAGTTCTTC.

V usage is TRBV29-1 and J usage is TRBJ2-1, with 8 positions matching TRBD2. Trimming took 6 bases from V and 4 from J; bases not matched to a gene: 17. CDR1 is SQVTM, CDR2 ANQGSEA, per germline. The length of the CDR3 is 17 residues. The CDR3 loop reads CSVGGGITSGSYNEQFF. The CDR3 bases are TGCAGCGTGGGTGGGGGCATTACTAGCGGCTCTTACAATGAGCAGTTCTTC.

This clonotype turned up a few times. The chain couples TRBV12-3 or TRBV12-4 to TRBJ2-2, with 8 bases aligning to TRBD1. The J segment lost 7 bases and the V segment lost 7 bases, leaving 5 bases of the junction unmatched. This CDR3 comprises 13 residues. Here the CDR3 reads CASIATGVGELFF. The DNA of the CDR3 is TGTGCCAGCATTGCGACAGGGGTCGGGGAGCTGTTTTTT.

This rearrangement joins TRBV9 to TRBJ1-2, with 7 bases lining up with TRBD1. J lost 3 bases, V lost 2 bases, and 4 bases had no gene match. The CDR3 is made up of 14 amino acids. Germline CDR1 reads SGDLS; CDR2 reads YYNGEE. CDR3 loop: CASSVRQGYYGYTF. The DNA of the CDR3 is TGTGCCAGCAGCGTCCGACAGGGCTACTATGGCTACACCTTC.

Points on this clonotype: The junction shows a germline mismatch at one end, possibly a read error. CDR3 coding DNA: TGCAGCGTTCTTAGCTCGGACGGCCGTAATGAACAACTGTTTTTT. Translating it yields CSVLSSDGRNEQLFF. The chain links TRBV29-1 to TRBJ1-4; D remains ambiguous. Germline V CDR1 and CDR2: SQVTM, ANQGSEA. The CDR3 runs 15 residues.

The CDR3 loop reads CASSLQGDMSSYEQYF. In DNA form, the CDR3 reads TGTGCCAGCAGTTTACAGGGGGACATGAGCTCCTACGAGCAGTACTTC. The gene calls are TRBV27 and TRBJ2-7, with 7 bases lining up with TRBD1. J gave up 0 bases and V 2 bases, and 7 bases lay outside the gene matches. The CDR3 is 16 residues long. In germline, CDR1 is MNHEY, CDR2 SMNVEV (reference sequence).

In its sample, this clonotype was seen a few times. This chain joins TRBV6-2 or TRBV6-3 and TRBJ2-3; possible D gene TRBD2, 5 bases. Trimming left V 3 bases short and J 0 bases short, with 10 bases between. Germline V gene lookup returns CDR1 MNHEY and CDR2 SVGEGT. The CDR3 length is 15 residues. In nucleotides, the CDR3 is TGTGCCAGCAGTTATTCGGGGTCTAGCACAGATACGCAGTATTTT. Translated, it gives CASSYSGSSTDTQYF.

V gene TRBV29-1 combines with J gene TRBJ2-7; possible D gene TRBD1, 6 bases. V was cut by 2 bases and J by 2 bases, with 10 bases left in between. The CDR3 is made up of 13 amino acids. Germline CDR1 and CDR2: SQVTM and ANQGSEA. The CDR3: CSVEQGSPYEQYF. CDR3 nucleotide sequence: TGCAGCGTTGAACAGGGGTCCCCCTACGAGCAGTACTTC.

The chain carries TRBV4-1 and TRBJ1-1; 8 nucleotides align to TRBD1. Trimming took 1 base from V and 6 from J; bases not matched to a gene: 4. Germline V gene lookup returns CDR1 MGHRA and CDR2 YSYEKL. The CDR3 length is 14 residues. CDR3 loop: CASSQGTGMAEAFF. CDR3 bases: TGCGCCAGCAGCCAAGGGACAGGGATGGCTGAAGCTTTCTTT.

The chain links TRBV29-1 to TRBJ2-1, with D hard to call. The V and J ends lost 7 bases and 0 bases respectively, with 13 bases between them. The CDR3 loop spans 14 amino acids. In germline, CDR1 is SQVTM, CDR2 ANQGSEA. The CDR3 loop reads CSGSGNSSYNEQFF. The DNA of the CDR3 is TGCAGCGGGAGTGGAAACTCCTCCTACAATGAGCAGTTCTTC.

The chain is built from TRBV6-2 or TRBV6-3 and TRBJ2-3; TRBD2 aligns across 7 bases. The CDR3 totals 15 residues. The V segment lost 7 bases and the J segment 0 bases; nucleotides outside the gene matches: 7. Germline-derived CDR1 and CDR2 are MNHEY and SVGEGT. The chain's CDR3 is CASIQLAKSTDTQYF. CDR3 nucleotide sequence: TGTGCCAGCATCCAACTAGCGAAAAGCACAGATACGCAGTATTTT.

This clonotype was counted once. The chain links TRBV20-1 to TRBJ2-3, with 9 bases identical to TRBD1. Trimming at V came to 1 base and at J to 4 bases, leaving 6 bases not matched to a gene. Germline lookup yields CDR1 DFQATT and CDR2 SNEGSKA (reference sequence). This CDR3 is built from 15 residues. The chain's CDR3 is CSARAGTGWSDTQYF. CDR3 nucleotides: TGCAGTGCTAGAGCCGGGACAGGGTGGTCAGATACGCAGTATTTT.

This clonotype showed up just a few times. The chain uses TRBV27 and TRBJ2-3; D not resolved. The germline gives CDR1 MNHEY, CDR2 SMNVEV (reference sequence). V gave up 4 bases and J gave up 6 bases, with 11 bases separating them. This CDR3 region has 13 residues. CDR3: CASSSPSADTQYF. The CDR3 DNA sequence: TGTGCCAGCAGTTCCCCTTCGGCCGATACGCAGTATTTT.